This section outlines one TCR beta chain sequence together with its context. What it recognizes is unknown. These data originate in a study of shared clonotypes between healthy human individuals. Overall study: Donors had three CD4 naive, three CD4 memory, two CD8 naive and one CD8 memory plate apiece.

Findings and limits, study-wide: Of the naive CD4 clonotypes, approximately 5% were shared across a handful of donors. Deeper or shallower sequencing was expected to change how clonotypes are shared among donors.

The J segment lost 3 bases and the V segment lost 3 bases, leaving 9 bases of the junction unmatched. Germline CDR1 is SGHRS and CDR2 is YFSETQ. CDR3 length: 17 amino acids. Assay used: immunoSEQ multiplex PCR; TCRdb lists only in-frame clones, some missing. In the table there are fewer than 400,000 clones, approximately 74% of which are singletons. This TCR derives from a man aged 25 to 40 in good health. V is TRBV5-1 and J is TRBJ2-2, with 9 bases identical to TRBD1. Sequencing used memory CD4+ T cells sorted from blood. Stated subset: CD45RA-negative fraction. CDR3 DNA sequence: TGCGCCAGCAGCTCCGGGACAGGGTCTTTTTACACCGGGGAGCTGTTTTTT. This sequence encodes CASSSGTGSFYTGELFF.